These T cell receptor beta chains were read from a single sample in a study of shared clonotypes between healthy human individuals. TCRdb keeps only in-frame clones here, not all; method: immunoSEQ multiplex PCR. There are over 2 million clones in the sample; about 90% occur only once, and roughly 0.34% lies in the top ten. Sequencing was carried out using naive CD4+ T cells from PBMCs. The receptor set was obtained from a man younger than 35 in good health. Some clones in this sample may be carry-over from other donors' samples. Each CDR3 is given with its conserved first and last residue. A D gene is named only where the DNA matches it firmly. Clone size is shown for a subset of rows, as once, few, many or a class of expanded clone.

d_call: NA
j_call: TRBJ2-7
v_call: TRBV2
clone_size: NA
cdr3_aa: CASSDLGAAGYF
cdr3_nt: TGTGCCAGCAGTGACCTGGGGGCAGCGGGGTACTTC

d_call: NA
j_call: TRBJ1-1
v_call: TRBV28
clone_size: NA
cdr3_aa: CASSSTPASTEAFF
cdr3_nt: TGTGCCAGCAGTTCCACCCCGGCCAGTACTGAAGCTTTCTTT

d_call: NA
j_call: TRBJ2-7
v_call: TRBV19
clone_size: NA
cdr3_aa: CASRGAGMSSYEQYF
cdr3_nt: TGTGCCAGTAGAGGGGCCGGCATGAGCTCCTACGAGCAGTACTTC

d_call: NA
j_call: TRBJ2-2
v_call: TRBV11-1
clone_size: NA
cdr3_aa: CASSPHGGVQNTGELFF
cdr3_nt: TGTGCCAGCAGCCCACATGGAGGAGTACAGAACACCGGGGAGCTGTTTTTT

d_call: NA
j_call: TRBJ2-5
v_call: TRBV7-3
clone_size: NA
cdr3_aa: CASSAPSASETQYF
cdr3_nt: TGTGCCAGCAGCGCCCCTAGCGCTTCCGAGACCCAGTACTTC

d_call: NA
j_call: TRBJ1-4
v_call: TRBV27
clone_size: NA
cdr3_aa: CASSLNALTNEKLFF
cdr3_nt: TGTGCCAGCAGTTTGAATGCCCTAACTAATGAAAAACTGTTTTTT

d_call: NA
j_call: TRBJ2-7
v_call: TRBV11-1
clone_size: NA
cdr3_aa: CASSLDAYEQYF
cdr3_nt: TGTGCCAGCAGCTTAGATGCCTACGAGCAGTACTTC

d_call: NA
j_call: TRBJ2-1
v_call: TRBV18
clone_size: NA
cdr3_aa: CASSLNNEQFF
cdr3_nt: TGTGCCAGCTCACTTAACAATGAGCAGTTCTTC

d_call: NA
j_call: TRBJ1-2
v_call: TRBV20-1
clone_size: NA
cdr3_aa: CSAGVDLGYTF
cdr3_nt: TGCAGTGCGGGCGTAGACCTTGGCTACACCTTC

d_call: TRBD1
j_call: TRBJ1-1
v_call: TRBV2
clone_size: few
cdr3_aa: CASSLGQAEAFF
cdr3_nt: TGTGCCAGCAGCCTAGGACAGGCTGAAGCTTTCTTT

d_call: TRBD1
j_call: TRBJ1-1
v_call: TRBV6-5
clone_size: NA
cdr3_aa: CASRGTGQLNTEAFF
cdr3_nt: TGTGCCAGCAGGGGGACAGGACAGTTAAACACTGAAGCTTTCTTT

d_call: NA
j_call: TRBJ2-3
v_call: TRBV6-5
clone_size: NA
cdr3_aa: CASSYGGGRWDTQYF
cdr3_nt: TGTGCCAGCAGTTATGGAGGGGGAAGGTGGGATACGCAGTATTTT

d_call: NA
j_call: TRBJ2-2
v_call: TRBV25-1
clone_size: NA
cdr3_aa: CASSEYGGANTGELFF
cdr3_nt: TGTGCCAGCAGTGAATATGGAGGGGCCAACACCGGGGAGCTGTTTTTT

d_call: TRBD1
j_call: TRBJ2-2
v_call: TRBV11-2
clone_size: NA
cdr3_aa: CASSPQGTANTGELFF
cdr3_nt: TGTGCCAGCAGCCCCCAAGGGACAGCGAACACCGGGGAGCTGTTTTTT

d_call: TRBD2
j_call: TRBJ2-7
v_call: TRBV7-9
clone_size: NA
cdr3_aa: CASSSPGLVGREQYF
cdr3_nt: TGTGCCAGCAGCTCTCCGGGACTAGTCGGGCGCGAGCAGTACTTC

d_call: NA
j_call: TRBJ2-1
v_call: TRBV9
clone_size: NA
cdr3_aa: CASSVIGSYNEQFF
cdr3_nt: TGTGCCAGCAGCGTAATAGGTTCCTACAATGAGCAGTTCTTC

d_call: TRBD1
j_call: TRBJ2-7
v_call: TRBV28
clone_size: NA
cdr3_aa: CASSYPGQGFYEQYF
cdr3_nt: TGTGCCAGCAGTTACCCCGGACAGGGTTTCTACGAGCAGTACTTC

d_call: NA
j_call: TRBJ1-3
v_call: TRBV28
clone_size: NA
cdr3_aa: CASSLWHDLPWPGNTIYF
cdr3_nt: TGTGCCAGCAGTTTATGGCACGATTTACCGTGGCCTGGAAACACCATATATTTT